The text below deals with one TCR beta chain. This receptor's antigen is unknown. No base quality information exists; no much larger clone differs at one position. This record comes from a study of T-cell memory formation after mild COVID-19 (dated by TCRdb to about 2021). Some background on the complete study: TCR sequence clusters from the two donors were largely donor specific. In two donors, T-cell clones that expanded and contracted after mild COVID-19 were tracked by sequencing TCRalpha and TCRbeta repertoires over time. The cohort comprised two young, previously healthy adult volunteers, one female and one male. Findings and caveats that apply to the study as a whole: Only a couple of mild cases were covered in the study, and larger cohorts including severe cases with pre-infection samples were considered necessary. Contracting CD4+ clones were located mainly in the CM and EM memory subsets, whereas CD8+ clones were found to be enriched in EMRA. The detection of some responding clones in pre-infection memory suggests that pre-existing cross-reactive memory T cells joined the SARS-CoV-2 response. Clones contracting from day 15 to 85 had balanced CD4/CD8 phenotypes, while a second wave expanding from day 15 to 37 was biased towards CD4+. The second-wave clones that peaked on day 37 were not confirmed to be SARS-CoV-2 specific.

The sequencing machine was an Illumina NovaSeq 6000. TCRalpha and TCRbeta cDNA libraries were constructed by 5'RACE with constant-segment primers, with sample barcodes and unique molecular identifiers being introduced. RNA was extracted from every sample with Trizol reagent. Library amplification was performed in two PCR steps, and a second sample barcode and Illumina TruSeq adapters were introduced in the second step. The libraries were sequenced on an Illumina NovaSeq using 2 x 150 bp paired-end reads. From the authors' description of their analysis: The reads were demultiplexed and collapsed into UMI-guided consensus sequences using migec v1.2.7. Using mixcr v2.1.11, UMI consensuses were aligned to TRA and TRB V and J templates and then assembled into clonotypes. A clonotype was counted as expanded or contracted only when both edgeR and NoisET called the clonotype significant, with the noise models trained on biological replicates. For edgeR calls, a false discovery rate-adjusted p below 0.01 and a log2 fold-change threshold of 1 were applied. As an exploratory analysis of dynamics, max-normalized trajectories of the 1000 most abundant clonotypes were examined with PCA combined with hierarchical clustering. The CD4 or CD8 phenotype of responding clones was assigned using the separately sequenced CD4+ and CD8+ repertoires. TCRdb cleaned the public reads at Q25 with fastp, built clones with MiXCR and kept in-frame beta chains. Every entry covers one CDR3 protein and lists the most common genes and DNA from its rows. The V and J calls shown here were made by TCRdb, not taken from the authors' results. For this sample the table gives 250,000 to 350,000 distinct CDR3 sequences, of which roughly an eighth were detected only once. Roughly 21% of the sample belongs to the ten largest clones.

PBMCs were isolated by Ficoll-Paque density gradient centrifugation. The CDR3 runs 15 residues from the cysteine to the phenylalanine. Left in the record is the CDR3 DNA by itself, 45 bases read in frame from the first base. From the germline V gene, CDR1 is MNHEY and CDR2 is SVGAGI. After removal of 6 bases from V and 5 bases from J, the junction retains 12 bases not matched to a gene. Specimen: PBMCs or a T cell subset sorted from them (not recorded which). The TCR was taken from a man between 18 and 35 years old who had mild COVID-19 (a few samples of this study predate the infection). The sample titles of this study are shuffled in the database, so cell type and time point are left out; the donor was told from shared clones. This sequence uses TRBV6-5 and TRBJ2-5; 7 bases in the junction line up with TRBD1. DNA sequence: TGTGCCAGCAGACCCCCCGGACAGGCCATGGAGACCCAGTACTTC. This yields the protein CASRPPGQAMETQYF.